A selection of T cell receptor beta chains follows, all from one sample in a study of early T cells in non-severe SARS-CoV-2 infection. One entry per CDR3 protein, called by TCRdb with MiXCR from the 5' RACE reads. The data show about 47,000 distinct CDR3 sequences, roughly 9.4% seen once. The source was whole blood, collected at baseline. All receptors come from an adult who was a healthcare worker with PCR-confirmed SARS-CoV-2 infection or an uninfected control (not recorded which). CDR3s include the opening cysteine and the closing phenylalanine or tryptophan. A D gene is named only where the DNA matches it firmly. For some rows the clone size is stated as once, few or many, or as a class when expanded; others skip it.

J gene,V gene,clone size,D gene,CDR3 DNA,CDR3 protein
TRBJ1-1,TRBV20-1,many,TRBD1,TGCAGTGCTCCAGAGCAGGGGGAGAAAGCTTTCTTT,CSAPEQGEKAFF
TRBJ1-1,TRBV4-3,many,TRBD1,TGCGCCAGCAGCCGAGTAGCCTGGACAGGGATGAACACTGAAGCTTTCTTT,CASSRVAWTGMNTEAFF
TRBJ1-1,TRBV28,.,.,TGTGCCAGCAGTTTATACCCGGACTCGAGGACTGAAGCTTTCTTT,CASSLYPDSRTEAFF
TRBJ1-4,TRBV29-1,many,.,TGCAGCGTTGAGGGAAGGGACCAAAATGAAAAACTGTTTTTT,CSVEGRDQNEKLFF
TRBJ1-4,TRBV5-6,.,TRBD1,TGTGCCAGCAGCTTGGCCGGCAGGGGGAATGAAAAACTGTTTTTT,CASSLAGRGNEKLFF
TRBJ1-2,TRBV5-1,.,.,TGCGCCAGCAGCCTTCAGGGTCAGGACTATGGCTACACCTTC,CASSLQGQDYGYTF
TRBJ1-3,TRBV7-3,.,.,TGTGCCAGCAGCTTGGGGAGCGCGGAAGACACCATATATTTT,CASSLGSAEDTIYF
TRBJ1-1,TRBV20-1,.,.,TGCAGTGCTAGAGATCGGGGGGGCGCACGAAACACTGAAGCTTTCTTT,CSARDRGGARNTEAFF
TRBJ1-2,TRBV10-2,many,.,TGCGCCAGCAGTGTGGGGTACTATGGCTACACCTTC,CASSVGYYGYTF
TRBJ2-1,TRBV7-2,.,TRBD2,TGTGCCAGCAGCCCTCTCGCGGGGGGGCAAAGTGAGCAGTTCTTC,CASSPLAGGQSEQFF
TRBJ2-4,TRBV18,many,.,TGTGCCAGCTCACCCCTTGGAGAAGGAGGGATTCAGTACTTC,CASSPLGEGGIQYF
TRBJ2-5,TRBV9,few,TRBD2,TGTGCCAGCAGCGTAGATAGCGGGGGAAGGGAGACCCAGTACTTC,CASSVDSGGRETQYF
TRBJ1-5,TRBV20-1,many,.,TGCAGTGCTCGAGACAGGCACAATCAGCCCCAGCATTTT,CSARDRHNQPQHF
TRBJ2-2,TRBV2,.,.,TGTGCCAGCCACCTGGGGGGCGGCACCGGGGAGCTGTTTTTT,CASHLGGGTGELFF
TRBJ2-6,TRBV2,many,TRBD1,TGTGCCAGCAGCGAGACAGGGCGTGGGGCCAACGTCCTGACTTTC,CASSETGRGANVLTF
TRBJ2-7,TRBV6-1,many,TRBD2,TGTGCCAGCAGGAGTAGCGGGAGAGGGATCGAGCAGTACTTC,CASRSSGRGIEQYF
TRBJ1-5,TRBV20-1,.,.,TGCAGTGCTAGGGCGGACAGCAATCAGCCCCAGCATTTT,CSARADSNQPQHF
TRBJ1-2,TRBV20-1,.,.,TGCAGTGCTAGTTTTAATAACTATGGCTACACCTTC,CSASFNNYGYTF
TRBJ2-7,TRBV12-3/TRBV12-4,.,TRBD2,TGTGCCAGCAGTAGGGACTATCACGAGCAGTACTTC,CASSRDYHEQYF
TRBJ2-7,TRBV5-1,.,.,TGCGCCAGCAGCCCGAGGACGGACTCCTACGAGCAGTACTTC,CASSPRTDSYEQYF
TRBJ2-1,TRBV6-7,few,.,TGTGCCAGCAGACTACGACGGGAGCGCAACAATGAGCAGTTCTTC,CASRLRRERNNEQFF
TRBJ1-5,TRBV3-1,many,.,TGTGCCAGCAGCCTTGGACAGAACAATCAGCCCCAGCATTTT,CASSLGQNNQPQHF
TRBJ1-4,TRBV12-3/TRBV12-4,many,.,TGTGCCAGCAGTGGTCAGACTAATGAAAAACTGTTTTTT,CASSGQTNEKLFF
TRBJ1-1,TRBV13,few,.,TGTGCCAGCAGCCCCCAGGGGACAACTGAAGCTTTCTTT,CASSPQGTTEAFF
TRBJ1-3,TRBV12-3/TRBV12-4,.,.,TGTGCCAGCAGACCCGGACCGAGCTCTGGAAACACCATATATTTT,CASRPGPSSGNTIYF
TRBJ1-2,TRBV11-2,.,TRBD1,TGTGCCAGCAGCGCCGTCGGACAGGGCTATGGCTACACCTTC,CASSAVGQGYGYTF
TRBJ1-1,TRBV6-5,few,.,TGTGCCAGCAGTTACTTGGGCAAGAACACTGAAGCTTTCTTT,CASSYLGKNTEAFF
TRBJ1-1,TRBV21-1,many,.,TGTGCCAGCAGCAACCCACCTGGGGACACTGAAGCTTTCTTT,CASSNPPGDTEAFF
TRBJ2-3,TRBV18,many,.,TGTGCCAGCTCAGTCTCAGTGGATGCTACAGATACGCAGTATTTT,CASSVSVDATDTQYF
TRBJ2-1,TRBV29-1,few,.,TGCAGCGTCACCAACCCCCAAGAAGGGCCCTACAATGAGCAGTTCTTC,CSVTNPQEGPYNEQFF
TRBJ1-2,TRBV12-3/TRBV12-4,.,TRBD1,TGTGCCAGCAGTCAGGGGGCATGGGGCTACACCTTC,CASSQGAWGYTF
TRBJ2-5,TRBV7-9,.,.,TGTGCCAGCAGCCTGGGGCTGGGAAAAGAGACCCAGTACTTC,CASSLGLGKETQYF
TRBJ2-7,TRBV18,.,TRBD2,TGTGCCAGCTCCCCCGCCGCGGGGGGGAACTACGAGCAGTACTTC,CASSPAAGGNYEQYF
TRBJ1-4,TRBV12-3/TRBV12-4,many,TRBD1,TGTGCCAGCAGTCCGGGGACAGTTGAAAAACTGTTTTTT,CASSPGTVEKLFF
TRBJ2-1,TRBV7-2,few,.,TGTGCCAGCAGCTTAAGGAATGAGCAGTTCTTC,CASSLRNEQFF
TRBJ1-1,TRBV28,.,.,TGTGCCAGCAGCTACGACGGGGTATCCACTGAAGCTTTCTTT,CASSYDGVSTEAFF
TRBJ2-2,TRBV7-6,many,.,TGTGCCAGCAGCTGGCGGGCCCCCCAGGACGGGGAGCTGTTTTTT,CASSWRAPQDGELFF
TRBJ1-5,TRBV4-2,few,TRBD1,TGTGCCAGCAGCCAGAAGAAGCAGGGGGCTGGGGATCAGCCCCAGCATTTT,CASSQKKQGAGDQPQHF
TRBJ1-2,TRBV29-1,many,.,TGCAGCGTTGGTGAGGGGGACCATGGCTACACCTTC,CSVGEGDHGYTF
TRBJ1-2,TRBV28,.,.,TGTGCCAGCAGTTTATTGGGTAATGGCTACACCTTC,CASSLLGNGYTF
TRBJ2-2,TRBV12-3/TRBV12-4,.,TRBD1,TGTGCCAGCAGACCGGGACAGGGATCCAGCGGGGAGCTGTTTTTT,CASRPGQGSSGELFF
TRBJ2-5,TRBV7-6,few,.,TGTGCCAGCAGACCGATCGAAGGGGAGACCCAGTACTTC,CASRPIEGETQYF